The entry below gives a single T cell receptor beta chain sequence along with its context. Its antigen is not identified. The data derive from a study of T cells and copy number aberrations in small-cell lung cancer. Study-wide points: A small sample size limited this study; results need validation.

Using immunoSEQ multiplex PCR, the repertoire was profiled, and TCRdb retains in-frame clones only, with some absent. The table includes 2,400 or so clones, 82% detected once. Germline CDR1 KGHSH, CDR2 LQKENI. There are 17 residues in the CDR3. V was clipped by 4 bases and J by 0 bases; unmatched bases: 8. All donors had upfront surgery, without preoperative chemotherapy or radiotherapy, and never received immunotherapy. Donors were all either smokers or heavy second-hand smokers. Normal lung tissue came from at least 2 cm beyond the tumor margin and showed no malignant cells. The TCR originated in a man in his 70s with small cell lung cancer. The source material was normal tissue next to the tumor. This sequence joins TRBV18 and TRBJ2-5, with 10 bases identical to TRBD2. Here the CDR3 reads CASSLTQSGGDQETQYF. The CDR3 coding sequence is TGTGCCAGCTCACTTACTCAAAGCGGGGGGGACCAAGAGACCCAGTACTTC.